The 9 T cell receptor beta chains in this list originate from one sample, sequenced in a study of identical twins. Using its own MiXCR run on the 5' RACE reads, TCRdb lists one record per CDR3 protein. The sample holds approximately 470,000 distinct CDR3 sequences; 11% to 15% are singletons and the top ten take roughly 0.56%. These same records also appear under a second study, on yellow fever vaccine responses in identical twins.

The source material was CD4+ T cells sorted from blood. These receptors were collected from a young woman in good health.

This clonotype was seen a few times. The chain recombines TRBV12-3 or TRBV12-4 with TRBJ2-7; TRBD1 agrees at 7 bases. This CDR3 spans 16 amino acids. The V gene end was trimmed by 1 base and the J gene end by 2 bases; junction bases not matched to a gene: 8. In nucleotides, the CDR3 is TGTGCCAGCAGTTTAGAAATGGGGACAGCCCCCTACGAGCAGTACTTC. Amino acids: CASSLEMGTAPYEQYF.

This clonotype was picked up a small number of times. The rearrangement links TRBV5-1 to TRBJ2-2; D is perhaps TRBD2 (5 bases). Trimming cost V 4 bases and J 7 bases, with 17 bases left between them. Germline CDR1 and CDR2: SGHRS and YFSETQ. This CDR3 has 15 residues. CDR3 residues: CASSPGISQVGELFF. In DNA, the CDR3 is TGCGCCAGCAGCCCCGGGATTAGCCAGGTCGGGGAGCTGTTTTTT.

The sample holds a few counts of this clonotype. The V and J genes are TRBV7-2 and TRBJ2-7; no clear D gene. The CDR3 spans 14 residues. Germline V gives CDR1 SGHTA, CDR2 FQGNSA. Trimming stripped 5 bases from V and 2 bases from J, with 13 bases between. The CDR3 DNA reads TGTGCCAGCAGCCACGGCGGCACCACCTACGAGCAGTACTTC. Encoded protein: CASSHGGTTYEQYF.

This clonotype was counted many times. This chain links TRBV7-2 with TRBJ2-1, with D unclear. Trimming left V 0 bases short and J 7 bases short, with 4 bases between. Germline V gives CDR1 SGHTA, CDR2 FQGNSA. This CDR3 has 12 residues. The DNA of the CDR3 is TGTGCCAGCAGCTTAGCTCGTAATGAGCAGTTCTTC. This codes for CASSLARNEQFF. Together with reference TRBV7-2 and TRBJ2-1, the CDR3 gives the full variable domain: GAGVSQSPSNKVTEKGKDVELRCDPISGHTALYWYRQSLGQGLEFLIYFQGNSAPDKSGLPSDRFSAERTGGSVSTLTIQRTQQEDSAVYLCASSLARNEQFFGPGTRLTVL.

In its sample, this clonotype was seen a few times. The chain recombines TRBV27 with TRBJ2-3; D unresolved. CDR3 size: 18 residues. V lost 4 bases and J 0 bases, leaving 20 bases between the germline ends. Germline loops: CDR1 MNHEY, CDR2 SMNVEV (reference sequence). CDR3 bases: TGTGCCAGCAGTTCCCGACCCGGACGGATTCCTAGCACAGATACGCAGTATTTT. Translation: CASSSRPGRIPSTDTQYF.

The sample holds many counts of this clonotype. The chain employs TRBV4-2 and TRBJ1-1, with D possibly TRBD1 on 6 matching bases. Trimming left V 0 bases short and J 6 bases short, with 11 bases between. This CDR3 spans 14 amino acids. Germline values: CDR1 LGHNA, CDR2 YNFKEQ. CDR3 DNA sequence: TGTGCCAGCAGCCAAGATAGGGGGATCGCTGAAGCTTTCTTT. This gives the protein CASSQDRGIAEAFF.

This clonotype was observed a few times. This chain links TRBV5-6 with TRBJ2-3; tentatively, D is TRBD1 or TRBD2 (5 bases each). Germline V gene lookup returns CDR1 SGHDT and CDR2 YYEEEE. The CDR3 contains 16 residues. Trimming pared 0 bases from V and 2 bases from J, leaving 13 bases between. CDR3 sequence reads: CASSLVGRAPTDTQYF. The CDR3 coding sequence is TGTGCCAGCAGCTTGGTGGGGCGGGCCCCCACAGATACGCAGTATTTT.

The CDR3 spells CASSPKVQGYNEQFF. The CDR3 bases are TGTGCCAGCAGCCCCAAGGTCCAGGGCTACAATGAGCAGTTCTTC. The genes are TRBV6-1 and TRBJ2-1, with TRBD1 as a possible D gene (5 bases). The V and J ends lost 6 bases and 3 bases respectively, with 15 bases between them. CDR1 MNHNS and CDR2 SASEGT come from the germline V gene. The CDR3 totals 15 residues.

This CDR3 is CASSTLRRGTYNEQFF. The CDR3 DNA is TGTGCCAGCAGTACCCTTCGGCGGGGTACCTACAATGAGCAGTTCTTC. The V call is TRBV6-1, the J call TRBJ2-1; maybe TRBD2 (6 bases). There are 16 residues in the CDR3. V lost 5 bases to trimming and J lost 2 bases, with 16 bases between them. CDR1 MNHNS and CDR2 SASEGT come from the germline V gene.